These T cell receptor beta chains were read from a single sample in a study of blood T cell repertoires in COVID-19. The assay was immunoSEQ multiplex PCR, and TCRdb's table has in-frame clones only and misses some. In the table there are 200,000 to 250,000 clones, approximately 90% of which are singletons. The specimen was peripheral blood. The origin of the receptors is a woman in her forties or fifties with COVID-19, enrolled during active disease. Each CDR3 is given with its conserved first and last residue. A D gene is named only where the DNA matches it firmly.

TRBV19	NA	TRBJ2-3	15	CASSILAFAADTQYF
TRBV5-4	NA	TRBJ2-5	14	CASSMKLVRETQYF
TRBV28	NA	TRBJ1-1	17	CASSPRAGSKGNTEAFF
TRBV18	NA	TRBJ2-5	13	CASSHSDRETQYF
TRBV7-2	TRBD1	TRBJ2-5	16	CASSSADRPLQETQYF
TRBV4-1	NA	TRBJ2-5	13	CASSRGGRETQYF
TRBV6-5	TRBD1	TRBJ1-2	15	CASSSQGVTLYGYTF
TRBV6-2/TRBV6-3	NA	TRBJ2-2	15	CASSWGHPNTGELFF
TRBV5-1	TRBD1	TRBJ1-1	15	CASTPDRGMSTEAFF
TRBV3-1/TRBV3-2	TRBD2	TRBJ2-3	18	CASSQERPGTRLTDTQYF
TRBV30	NA	TRBJ1-5	13	CAWSLRGGQPQHF
TRBV5-6	TRBD1	TRBJ1-2	15	CASSAGTGVYYGYTF
TRBV5-5	NA	TRBJ2-1	15	CASSLGGSSYNEQFF
TRBV28	NA	TRBJ2-7	10	CASSTGTGYF
TRBV30	NA	TRBJ1-5	13	CAWSVSGNQPQHF
TRBV7-6	NA	TRBJ1-3	15	CASSGIAGAGNTIYF
TRBV3-1/TRBV3-2	NA	TRBJ2-3	21	CASSQDILIEAWRVDSDTQYF
TRBV12-5	TRBD1	TRBJ1-5	14	CASGLGQGNQPQHF
TRBV2	TRBD1	TRBJ1-1	13	CASSPDRETEAFF
TRBV19	TRBD1	TRBJ1-2	15	CASSITPGQNYGYTF
TRBV7-2	NA	TRBJ1-2	9	CASSFPGTF
TRBV19	NA	TRBJ1-4	16	CASSSGAVATNEKLFF
TRBV19	NA	TRBJ2-3	13	CASSVSRGDTQYF
TRBV10-2	TRBD1	TRBJ2-6	18	CASRDPGQGSSGANVLTF
TRBV4-2	NA	TRBJ1-5	15	CASSQDRGSNQPQHF
TRBV6-5	TRBD2	TRBJ2-3	15	CASSYERGSTDTQYF
TRBV6-5	NA	TRBJ1-2	12	CASSPSLRGYTF
TRBV11-2	TRBD1	TRBJ2-2	17	CASSLDRGTGVTGELFF
TRBV6-5	NA	TRBJ1-2	12	CASSTQGRGYTF
TRBV10-3	NA	TRBJ2-7	15	CAISESRAGNPEQYF
TRBV19	TRBD1	TRBJ1-1	15	CASSMGQVMNTEAFF
TRBV5-8	NA	TRBJ1-5	14	CASSHRVNLRPQHF
TRBV2	NA	TRBJ1-6	18	CASIRSSGRTSYNSPLHF
TRBV7-3	NA	TRBJ1-2	15	CASRQTGGVYDGYTF
TRBV10-1	TRBD1	TRBJ2-2	15	CASSRGTGYTGELFF
TRBV2	NA	TRBJ2-7	15	CASSPGLIKGDEQYF
TRBV10-3	NA	TRBJ1-1	15	CAIGSGAGLNTEAFF
TRBV19	NA	TRBJ2-1	13	CASSIAGVHEQFF
TRBV27	NA	TRBJ1-2	14	CASSLSYSTYGYTF
TRBV6-5	NA	TRBJ1-2	14	CASSRDTANYGYTF
TRBV2	NA	TRBJ1-1	14	CASSNRRRDTEAFF
TRBV19	TRBD1	TRBJ1-6	16	CASSLRTGTANSPLHF